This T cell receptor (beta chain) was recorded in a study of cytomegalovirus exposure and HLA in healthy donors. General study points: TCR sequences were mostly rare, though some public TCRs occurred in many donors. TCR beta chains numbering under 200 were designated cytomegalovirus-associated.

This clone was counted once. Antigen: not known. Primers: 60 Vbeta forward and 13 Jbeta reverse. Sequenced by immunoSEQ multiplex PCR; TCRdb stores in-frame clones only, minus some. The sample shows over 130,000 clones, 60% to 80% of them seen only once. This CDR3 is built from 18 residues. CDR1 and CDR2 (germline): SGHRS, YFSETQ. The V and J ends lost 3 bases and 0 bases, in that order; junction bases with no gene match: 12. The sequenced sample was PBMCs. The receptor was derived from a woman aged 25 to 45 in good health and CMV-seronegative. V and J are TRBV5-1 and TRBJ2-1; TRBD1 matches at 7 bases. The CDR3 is CASSSAGTATLSYNEQFF. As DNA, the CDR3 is TGCGCCAGCAGCTCGGCCGGGACAGCCACACTCTCCTACAATGAGCAGTTCTTC.